Listed below are T cell receptor beta chains from one sample, sequenced in a study of shared clonotypes between healthy human individuals. Libraries were prepared by immunoSEQ multiplex PCR; TCRdb keeps only in-frame clonotypes and omits some of them. The sample contains about 1.5 million clones, 98% of which appear only once. The sample comprised naive CD4+ T cells sorted from blood. Receptor source: a man younger than 45 in good health. The CDR3 runs from the conserved cysteine through the conserved F or W. D genes are given only for firm matches. Clone size, where shown, is once, few, many, or a class for clones that have expanded.

-,TRBJ2-7,-,TRBV15,TGTGCCACCAGCAGAGAAATTGGGGCGGTGCTGGACGAGCAGTACTTC,CATSREIGAVLDEQYF
-,TRBJ1-2,-,TRBV7-2,TGTGCCAGCAGCCTGAAAGAGGGGGGGCCTAACTATGGCTACACCTTC,CASSLKEGGPNYGYTF
TRBD2,TRBJ2-7,-,TRBV6-5,TGTGCCAGCAGTACTAGCGGAGCCGACTCCTACGAGCAGTACTTC,CASSTSGADSYEQYF
-,TRBJ2-5,-,TRBV20-1,TGCAGTCAGACAGCGCAAGAGACCCAGTACTTC,CSQTAQETQYF
TRBD1,TRBJ2-2,-,TRBV6-5,TGTGCCAGTCGGACAGGGCAGACCGGGGAGCTGTTTTTT,CASRTGQTGELFF
-,TRBJ2-1,-,TRBV5-1,TGCGCCAGCAGCTCCAGGGGTGCGCCTGGCTCCTACAATGAGCAGTTCTTC,CASSSRGAPGSYNEQFF
-,TRBJ1-5,-,TRBV30,TGTGCCTGGAGTGTTGGGGGCCTGGGCAATCAGCCCCAGCATTTT,CAWSVGGLGNQPQHF
-,TRBJ2-7,-,TRBV27,TGTGCCAGCAGATGGAGGGCATTGGGCGAGCAGTACTTC,CASRWRALGEQYF
TRBD1,TRBJ1-4,-,TRBV10-3,TGTGCCATCAGGGGGACAGGGACTAATGAAAAACTGTTTTTT,CAIRGTGTNEKLFF
-,TRBJ2-1,-,TRBV30,TGTGCCTGGAATCGTCTTTCGCGACAGACCTACAATGAGCAGTTCTTC,CAWNRLSRQTYNEQFF
-,TRBJ1-5,-,TRBV23-1,TGCGCCAGCAACCCGATTCGGGAAAATCAGCCCCAGCATTTT,CASNPIRENQPQHF
-,TRBJ1-1,-,TRBV19,TGTGCCAGTAGTATAATCGGGGCAGCCCGGGGGATGAACACTGAAGCTTTCTTT,CASSIIGAARGMNTEAFF
-,TRBJ1-5,-,TRBV2,TGTGCCAGCAGTGTCAGGGGTAGCAATCAGCCCCAGCATTTT,CASSVRGSNQPQHF
-,TRBJ2-1,-,TRBV7-9,TGTGCCAGCAGCTTTCCCCTCCGACTTTACAATGAGCAGTTCTTC,CASSFPLRLYNEQFF
-,TRBJ2-1,-,TRBV29-1,TGCAGCGTTGAACCTGCAGGGGCGCGGAATGAGCAGTTCTTC,CSVEPAGARNEQFF
-,TRBJ2-7,once,TRBV5-1,TGCGCCAGCAGCCCCCGGTTATGGGAACGGTACGAGCAGTACTTC,CASSPRLWERYEQYF
TRBD2,TRBJ2-5,-,TRBV18,TGTGCCAGCTCACGGGGGAGGGCGGAGACCCAGTACTTC,CASSRGRAETQYF
-,TRBJ2-2,once,TRBV27,TGTGCCAGCACGAGTCTGTGGCGAACCGGGGAGCTGTTTTTT,CASTSLWRTGELFF
-,TRBJ2-7,-,TRBV4-1,TGCGCCAGCAGCCAATCACCTAGCCGGAGCTCCTACGAGCAGTACTTC,CASSQSPSRSSYEQYF
-,TRBJ2-2,-,TRBV10-1,TGCGCCAGCAGGGAAGGACAGATCACCGGGGAGCTGTTTTTT,CASREGQITGELFF
-,TRBJ1-2,-,TRBV7-2,TGTGCCAGCAGCTTAGCGCATTCCCCATCTGGCTACACCTTC,CASSLAHSPSGYTF
-,TRBJ1-1,-,TRBV19,TGTGCCAGTAGTTTTCCTACCGGGTGGGGGAACACTGAAGCTTTCTTT,CASSFPTGWGNTEAFF
TRBD1,TRBJ2-7,-,TRBV11-2,TGTGCCAGCAGTAAGACCCCCCGGACAGGGAGTAACGAGCAGTACTTC,CASSKTPRTGSNEQYF
TRBD1,TRBJ2-7,-,TRBV5-8,TGTGCCAGCAGCAGAGGGACAGTCGGCTACGAGCAGTACTTC,CASSRGTVGYEQYF
-,TRBJ2-1,-,TRBV7-2,TGTGCCAGCAGCTTAGATTACTCCTACAATGAGCAGTTCTTC,CASSLDYSYNEQFF
-,TRBJ2-7,-,TRBV5-4,TGTGCCAGCAGCTTGGAGCCAACCTACGAGCAGTACTTC,CASSLEPTYEQYF
-,TRBJ2-7,once,TRBV7-2,TGTGCCAGCAGCTTAGGTCTGGGAGGAGCCTACGAGCAGTACTTC,CASSLGLGGAYEQYF
-,TRBJ2-7,-,TRBV5-5,TGTGCCAGCAGCTTGGGAGGTCGACAAACCTACGAGCAGTACTTC,CASSLGGRQTYEQYF
-,TRBJ2-1,-,TRBV27,TGTGCCAGCAGTTTAATCGGTCGCGGTAACAATGAGCAGTTCTTC,CASSLIGRGNNEQFF